Each of the 19 T cell receptor beta chains below was sequenced from the same sample in a study of cytomegalovirus exposure and HLA in healthy donors. Vbeta (60) and Jbeta (13) primers were used in the PCR. The protocol was immunoSEQ multiplex PCR, while the TCRdb copy is restricted to in-frame clones and leaves out a portion. The repertoire holds around 200,000 clones, with 70% to 85% as singletons. Source material: PBMCs. The receptor set was obtained from a man in his fifties or sixties in good health and CMV-seronegative.

The chain employs TRBV5-6 and TRBJ2-4, with 8 bases fitting TRBD2. Trimming took 4 bases from V and 3 from J; bases not matched to a gene: 6. CDR1 and CDR2 from the germline V gene are SGHDT and YYEEEE. CDR3 length: 15 amino acids. The CDR3 region is CASSPGLVGKNIQYF. DNA of the CDR3: TGTGCCAGCAGCCCGGGACTAGTAGGCAAAAACATTCAGTACTTC.

The chain couples TRBV4-2 to TRBJ2-5; 9 positions agree with TRBD2. The tail of the sequence fits TRBJ2-7 better, so the J call may be wrong. In germline, CDR1 is LGHNA, CDR2 YNFKEQ. The CDR3 is 15 residues long. The CDR3 DNA sequence: TGTGCCAGCAGTCAATCGGCGGGAGGGCTGGACGAGCAGTACTTC. Encoded protein: CASSQSAGGLDEQYF.

The chain employs TRBV5-1 and TRBJ1-4; a weak D match, TRBD1 (5 bases). This CDR3 comprises 15 residues. Trimming cost V 0 bases and J 3 bases, with 9 bases left between them. Germline CDR1 SGHRS, CDR2 YFSETQ. Here the CDR3 reads CASSLGGGSNEKLFF. For the CDR3, the DNA is TGCGCCAGCAGCTTGGGCGGGGGGTCTAATGAAAAACTGTTTTTT. Based on the CDR3 plus reference TRBV5-1 and TRBJ1-4, the full variable domain is KAGVTQTPRYLIKTRGQQVTLSCSPISGHRSVSWYQQTPGQGLQFLFEYFSETQRNKGNFPGRFSGRQFSNSRSEMNVSTLELGDSALYLCASSLGGGSNEKLFFGSGTQLSVL.

The rearrangement links TRBV5-1 to TRBJ2-3; 9 bases map to TRBD2. V lost 6 bases and J lost 6; bases outside the gene matches: 5. The CDR3 runs 13 residues. The V gene's germline CDR1 is SGHRS and CDR2 YFSETQ. The CDR3 nucleotides are TGCGCCAGCAACTTAGCGGGGGTGGATACGCAGTATTTT. It yields the protein CASNLAGVDTQYF.

The chain carries TRBV5-6 and TRBJ2-7, with D unclear. The germline V gene encodes CDR1 SGHDT and CDR2 YYEEEE. The length of the CDR3 is 13 residues. V lost 0 bases and J lost 0, with 4 bases in between. The CDR3, as DNA: TGTGCCAGCAGCTTGGCAGTCTCCTACGAGCAGTACTTC. Encoded protein: CASSLAVSYEQYF.

V and J are TRBV25-1 and TRBJ1-3; D might be TRBD1 (5 bases). The ends were cut back, 3 bases at V and 0 bases at J, with 6 bases in the middle. Germline-derived CDR1 and CDR2 are MGHDK and SYGVNS. CDR3 size: 14 residues. DNA for the CDR3: TGTGCCAGCAGTGACGGGGGCTCTGGAAACACCATATATTTT. It encodes CASSDGGSGNTIYF.

This clone was detected only a few times. This chain connects TRBV27 to TRBJ2-7; D is unclear. The CDR3 is 14 residues long. The V and J ends lost 1 base and 2 bases respectively, with 9 bases between them. Germline V CDR1 and CDR2: MNHEY, SMNVEV (reference sequence). The CDR3 spells CASSLYPDTYEQYF. DNA for the CDR3: TGTGCCAGCAGTTTATACCCCGACACCTACGAGCAGTACTTC.

The chain carries TRBV27 and TRBJ2-3, with 12 bases that match TRBD2. V shed 4 bases and J 2 bases; nucleotides not matched to a gene: 4. There are 16 residues in the CDR3. Germline loops: CDR1 MNHEY, CDR2 SMNVEV (reference sequence). CDR3 residues: CASSSSSGRATDTQYF. The CDR3 DNA reads TGTGCCAGCAGTTCTTCTAGCGGGAGGGCCACAGATACGCAGTATTTT.

DNA of the CDR3: TGTGCCAGCAGCTCTACGACAGGGGGCTTTGAGCAGTTCTTC. It translates to CASSSTTGGFEQFF. The J gene is TRBJ2-1, the V gene TRBV11-2; 10 positions match TRBD1. The CDR3 is made up of 14 amino acids. Losses at the gene ends were 4 bases for V and 9 bases for J; bases not matched to a gene: 6. Germline CDR1 reads SGHAT; CDR2 reads FQNNGV.

The chain joins TRBV19 to TRBJ2-7, with TRBD1 matching 10 bases. The CDR3 is 15 amino acids. Germline-derived CDR1 and CDR2 are LNHDA and SQIVND (reference sequence). With V trimmed by 6 bases and J by 2 bases, 7 bases remained unmatched. DNA for the CDR3: TGTGCCAGTAGCACGGGACAGGGGCGGCCCTACGAGCAGTACTTC. As protein: CASSTGQGRPYEQYF.

The chain carries TRBV9 and TRBJ2-2, with a tentative D call TRBD1 (6 bases). From germline, CDR1 is SGDLS and CDR2 YYNGEE. The CDR3 sequence is 14 residues long. The V and J ends lost 4 bases and 1 base respectively, with 8 bases between them. The CDR3: CASSTGRNTGELFF. As DNA, the CDR3 is TGTGCCAGCAGCACAGGGCGGAACACCGGGGAGCTGTTTTTT.

The CDR3: CASSVGPGRANTEAFF. CDR3 nucleotide sequence: TGTGCCAGCAGCGTAGGTCCGGGGAGGGCGAACACTGAAGCTTTCTTT. The chain recombines TRBV9 with TRBJ1-1; D ambiguous. Looked up from germline, CDR1 is SGDLS and CDR2 is YYNGEE. V was clipped by 0 bases and J by 1 base, with 13 bases between them. CDR3 size: 16 residues.

The chain combines TRBV19 with TRBJ2-4, with 8 bases fitting TRBD1. Germline loops: CDR1 LNHDA, CDR2 SQIVND (reference sequence). The CDR3 has 17 amino acids. V dropped 0 bases and J dropped 1; count of bases not matched to a gene: 5. The CDR3 protein is CASSIDRTGTAKNIQYF. CDR3 DNA: TGTGCCAGTAGTATAGATCGGACAGGGACGGCCAAAAACATTCAGTACTTC. The full variable domain, completed using reference TRBV19 and TRBJ2-4, is DGGITQSPKYLFRKEGQNVTLSCEQNLNHDAMYWYRQDPGQGLRLIYYSQIVNDFQKGDIAEGYSVSREKKESFPLTVTSAQKNPTAFYLCASSIDRTGTAKNIQYFGAGTRLSVL.

The count of this clone is one. The genes are TRBV29-1 and TRBJ2-4; no reliable D call. CDR1 is SQVTM and CDR2 is ANQGSEA in the germline V gene. The V gene lost 4 bases and the J gene lost 0 bases, with 7 bases spanning the gap. The CDR3 extends over 13 amino acids. The CDR3 DNA reads as TGCAGCGTTGTTTCTCTAGCCAAAAACATTCAGTACTTC. Translated: CSVVSLAKNIQYF. The variable domain in full, completed from reference TRBV29-1 and TRBJ2-4, reads SAVISQKPSRDICQRGTSLTIQCQVDSQVTMMFWYRQQPGQSLTLIATANQGSEATYESGFVIDKFPISRPNLTFSTLTVSNMSPEDSSIYLCSVVSLAKNIQYFGAGTRLSVL.

The chain employs TRBV6-1 and TRBJ2-3; 9 nucleotides line up with TRBD1. Germline trimming cut 3 bases from V and 6 bases from J; bases unmatched to any gene: 7. Germline V lookup: CDR1 MNHNS, CDR2 SASEGT. The CDR3 is 15 residues long. Written as DNA, the CDR3 is TGTGCCAGCAGTGATTCCGGGACAGGGACCGATACGCAGTATTTT. It is translated as CASSDSGTGTDTQYF.

The chain joins TRBV7-2 to TRBJ2-7; D gene unclear. Trimming stripped 1 base from V and 1 base from J, with 8 bases between. The CDR3 is made up of 14 amino acids. Germline V gene sequence: CDR1 SGHTA, CDR2 FQGNSA. The CDR3 DNA is TGTGCCAGCAGCTTAGATGAACAGTCCTACGAGCAGTACTTC. Its protein is CASSLDEQSYEQYF.

The chain recombines TRBV7-9 with TRBJ1-1, with a weak D call TRBD1 (6 bases). Trimming shortened V by 1 base and J by 2 bases, and 11 bases separated the two germline ends. The CDR3 has 15 amino acids. CDR1 and CDR2 from the germline V gene are SEHNR and FQNEAQ (reference sequence). In DNA form, the CDR3 reads TGTGCCAGCAGCTTAGGAGGACAGCTAAACACTGAAGCTTTCTTT. Its protein product is CASSLGGQLNTEAFF.

The chain links TRBV2 to TRBJ2-7, with 10 nucleotides matching TRBD2. V trimming: 6 bases; J trimming: 6 bases; junction bases outside the gene matches: 8. CDR3 length: 14 amino acids. The germline V gene encodes CDR1 SNHLY and CDR2 FYNNEI. CDR3 coding DNA: TGTGCCAGCAGCCTCCTAGCGGGAGCGGGCGAGCAGTACTTC. It encodes CASSLLAGAGEQYF.

This clone has just a few counts. This sequence joins TRBV5-1 and TRBJ2-5; D might be TRBD2 (6 bases). Germline V gives CDR1 SGHRS, CDR2 YFSETQ. The CDR3 is 14 residues long. Trimming removed 6 bases from V and 1 base from J, with 13 bases in between. For the CDR3, the DNA is TGCGCCAGCACTCTCGGGGGAAGCCAAGAGACCCAGTACTTC. Amino acid sequence: CASTLGGSQETQYF. Using reference TRBV5-1 and TRBJ2-5 for the parts outside the CDR3, the full variable domain is KAGVTQTPRYLIKTRGQQVTLSCSPISGHRSVSWYQQTPGQGLQFLFEYFSETQRNKGNFPGRFSGRQFSNSRSEMNVSTLELGDSALYLCASTLGGSQETQYFGPGTRLLVL.